This T cell receptor (beta chain) was observed in a study of blood T cell repertoires in COVID-19 (dated by TCRdb to the early 2020s). Regarding the complete study: Samples from collaborators originated in the United States, Italy and Spain and spanned both the acute and convalescent phases of COVID-19. A de-identified subject ID, COVID-19 status, age in years and sex were almost always included in the sample metadata. The samples were drawn from the first 160 participants of the ongoing ImmuneRACE study and from 1,254 subjects provided by 6 global collaborators. The repertoires were released in a freely available public database intended as a resource for research on the immune response to SARS-CoV-2. Where available, HLA class I and class II types were obtained from metadata supplied by the sample provider rather than from assay-based typing. The material from the prospective study consisted of cDNA or gDNA derived from T cells, B-cell-depleted T cells, or PBMCs. Deeply sampled blood TCRbeta repertoires from subjects exposed to, actively infected with, or recovered from COVID-19 were included in the dataset.

The germline V gene gives CDR1 as KGHSH and CDR2 as LQKENI. The CDR3 has 15 amino acids, counting the end cysteine and phenylalanine. Only the CDR3 DNA stays, 45 bases, in frame from base 1. The trim is 2 bases for V and 7 bases for J, with a gap of 15 bases between the germline ends. As regards this clone: Which antigen it targets is not known. No base quality information exists; no much larger clone differs at one position.

Findings and caveats that apply to the study as a whole: How much clinical and demographic metadata was included differed by source and by participant, and the metadata was provided uncurated.

Collaborating institutions collected whole blood in K2EDTA tubes following their own protocols. For TCRbeta analysis, collaborators shipped samples in one of three forms: frozen whole blood, isolated PBMCs, or DNA extracted from either of those sample types. TCRbeta CDR3 regions were amplified from genomic DNA by means of the immunoSEQ Assay, a bias-controlled multiplex PCR. The study's processing was this. The number of nucleated cells in each sample was estimated from the amplification of reference gene primers within the assay. To quantify the absolute abundance of each unique TCRbeta CDR3 rearrangement, sequence reads were collapsed and filtered. For each sample, productive Simpson clonality was calculated as the square root of Simpson's diversity index across productive rearrangements. The table comes from immuneACCESS by way of TCRdb, which keeps in-frame sequences with V and J called. Part of the clones is missing from these tables; in studies checked, under half for an unresolved V gene and the rest for unknown reasons. V and J calls and clone size follow that table, whereas D and trimming were derived from the DNA. In this sample the table shows about 78,000 clones, 86% of which occur a single time. The ten largest clones take up less than 2.5% of the sample.

This receptor was identified in an older woman with acute or convalescent COVID-19. Sample: peripheral blood. This sequence uses TRBV18 and TRBJ2-1; the best D guess is TRBD2, with 6 bases matching. This receptor carries the CDR3 CASSPSVGSGNEQFF. The bases read TGTGCCAGCTCACCATCGGTCGGGAGTGGGAATGAGCAGTTCTTC. Outside the CDR3, residues come from the reference TRBV18 and TRBJ2-1 proteins, so the full variable domain is: NAGVMQNPRHLVRRRGQEARLRCSPMKGHSHVYWYRQLPEEGLKFMVYLQKENIIDESGMPKERFSAEFPKEGPSILRIQQVVRGDSAAYFCASSPSVGSGNEQFFGPGTRLTVL.